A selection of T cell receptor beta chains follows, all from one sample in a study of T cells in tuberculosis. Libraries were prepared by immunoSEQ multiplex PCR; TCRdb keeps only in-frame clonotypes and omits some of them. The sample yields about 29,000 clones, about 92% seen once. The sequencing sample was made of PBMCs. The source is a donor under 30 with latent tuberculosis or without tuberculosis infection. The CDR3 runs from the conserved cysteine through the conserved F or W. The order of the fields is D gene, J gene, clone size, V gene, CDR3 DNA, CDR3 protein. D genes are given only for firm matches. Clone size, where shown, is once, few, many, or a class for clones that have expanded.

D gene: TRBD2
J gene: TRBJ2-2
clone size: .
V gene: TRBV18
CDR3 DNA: TGTGCCAGCTCACCGGGACTAGCGGATCAGGGGGAGCTGTTTTTT
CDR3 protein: CASSPGLADQGELFF

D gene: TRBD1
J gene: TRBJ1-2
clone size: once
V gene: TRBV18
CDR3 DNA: TGTGCCAGCTCACAGACAGGGTTCTATGGCTACACCTTC
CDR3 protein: CASSQTGFYGYTF

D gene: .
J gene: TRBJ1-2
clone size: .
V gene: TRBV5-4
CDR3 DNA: TGTGCCAGCAGCTCGTTGATGGGTCACGGACAGTATGGCTACACCTTC
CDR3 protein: CASSSLMGHGQYGYTF

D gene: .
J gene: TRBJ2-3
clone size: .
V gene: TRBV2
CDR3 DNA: TGTGCCAGCAGTAACAGGGAAGGGACCAGCACAGATACGCAGTATTTT
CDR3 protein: CASSNREGTSTDTQYF

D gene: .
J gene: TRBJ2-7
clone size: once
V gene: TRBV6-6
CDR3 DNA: TGTGCCAGCAGTTACGGGGACATCTCCTACGAGCAGTACTTC
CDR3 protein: CASSYGDISYEQYF

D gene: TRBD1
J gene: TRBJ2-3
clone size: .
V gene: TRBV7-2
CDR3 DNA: TGTGCCAGCAGCTTCCAGACAGGGCACACAGATACGCAGTATTTT
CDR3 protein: CASSFQTGHTDTQYF

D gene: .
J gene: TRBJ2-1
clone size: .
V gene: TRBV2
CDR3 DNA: TGTGCCAGCATTAAGGACAGCTACAATGAGCAGTTCTTC
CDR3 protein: CASIKDSYNEQFF

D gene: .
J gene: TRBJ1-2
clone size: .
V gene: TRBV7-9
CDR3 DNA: TGTGCCAGCGTCAGGGACTATGGCTACACCTTC
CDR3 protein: CASVRDYGYTF

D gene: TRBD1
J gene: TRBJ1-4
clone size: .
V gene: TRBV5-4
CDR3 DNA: TGTGCCAGCAGCTCCCGGGACAGGGAGGTCGAAAAACTGTTTTTT
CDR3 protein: CASSSRDREVEKLFF

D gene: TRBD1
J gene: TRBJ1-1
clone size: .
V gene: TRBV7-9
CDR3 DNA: TGTGCCAGCAGCTCAGACAGGGGTCATACTGAAGCTTTCTTT
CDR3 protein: CASSSDRGHTEAFF

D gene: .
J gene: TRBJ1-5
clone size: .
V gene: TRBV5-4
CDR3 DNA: TGTGCCAGCAGCCGCGACAGGAATCAGCCCCAGCATTTT
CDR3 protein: CASSRDRNQPQHF

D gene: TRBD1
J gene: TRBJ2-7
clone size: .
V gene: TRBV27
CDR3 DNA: TGTGCCAGCAGTTTATACAGGGGGCAGTCCTACGAGCAGTACTTC
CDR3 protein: CASSLYRGQSYEQYF

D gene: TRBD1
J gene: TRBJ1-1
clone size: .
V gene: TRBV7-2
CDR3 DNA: TGTGCCAGCAGCCGTACGACAGGGGCGCTTCCCTGTCTGAACACTGAAGCTTTCTTT
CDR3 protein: CASSRTTGALPCLNTEAFF

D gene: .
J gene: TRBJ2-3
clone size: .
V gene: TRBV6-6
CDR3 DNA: TGTGCCAGCAGTTACTTCCAGGGGACAGATACGCAGTATTTT
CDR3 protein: CASSYFQGTDTQYF

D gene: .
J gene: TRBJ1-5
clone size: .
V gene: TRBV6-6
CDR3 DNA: TGTGCCAGCAGTTCCAGGGTATCCAGCAATCAGCCCCAGCATTTT
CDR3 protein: CASSSRVSSNQPQHF

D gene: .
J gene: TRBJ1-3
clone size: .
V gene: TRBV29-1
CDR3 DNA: TGCAGTTGGGGGGTCTATTCGAGCTCTGGAAACACCATATATTTT
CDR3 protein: CSWGVYSSSGNTIYF

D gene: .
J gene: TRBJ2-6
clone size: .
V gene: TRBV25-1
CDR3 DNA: TGTGCCAGCAGTGCTTTCTCTTACTCTGGGGCCAACGTCCTGACTTTC
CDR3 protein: CASSAFSYSGANVLTF

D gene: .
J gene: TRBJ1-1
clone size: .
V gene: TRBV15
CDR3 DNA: TGTGCCACCAGCTTCGGGGGGAACACTGAAGCTTTCTTT
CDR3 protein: CATSFGGNTEAFF

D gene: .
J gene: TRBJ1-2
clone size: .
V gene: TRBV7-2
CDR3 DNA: TGTGCCAGCAGCTTCTGGACGGAGGCTAACTATGGCTACACCTTC
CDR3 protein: CASSFWTEANYGYTF

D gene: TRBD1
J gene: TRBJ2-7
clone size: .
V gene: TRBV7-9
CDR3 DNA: TGTGCCAGCAGCCGTGGACAGGCCGAATGGTACGAGCAGTACTTC
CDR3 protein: CASSRGQAEWYEQYF

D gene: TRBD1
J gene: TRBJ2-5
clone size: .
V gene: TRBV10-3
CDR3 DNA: TGTGCCATCAGTAACGAACAGGGGGGAGTCGTGGAGACCCAGTACTTC
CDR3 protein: CAISNEQGGVVETQYF

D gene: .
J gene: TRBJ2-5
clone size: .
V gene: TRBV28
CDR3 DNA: TGTGCAGCCGGTGTGATAGCCCAGTACTTC
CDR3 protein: CAAGVIAQYF

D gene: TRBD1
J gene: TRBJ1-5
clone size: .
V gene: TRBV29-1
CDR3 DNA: TGCAGCGTTGTAACACAGGGGGCAAAGAATCAGCCCCAGCATTTT
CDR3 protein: CSVVTQGAKNQPQHF

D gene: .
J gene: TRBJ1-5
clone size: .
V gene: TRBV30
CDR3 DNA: TGTGCCTGGAGTTCCTCAGGGGCTAGCAATCAGCCCCAGCATTTT
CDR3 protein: CAWSSSGASNQPQHF

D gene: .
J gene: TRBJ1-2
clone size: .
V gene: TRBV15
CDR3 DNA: TGTGCCACCAGCCCTAGAGGCAGGGGACAAATCTCTGGCTACACCTTC
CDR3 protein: CATSPRGRGQISGYTF

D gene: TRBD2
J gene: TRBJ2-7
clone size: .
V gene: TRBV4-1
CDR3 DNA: TGCGCCAGCAGCCAAGATCTAGCGGGGGGGTACGAGCAGTACTTC
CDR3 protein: CASSQDLAGGYEQYF

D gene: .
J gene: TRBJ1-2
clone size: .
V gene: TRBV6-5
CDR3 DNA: TGTGCCAGCAGTTACGAAGGGGCGTATGGCTACACCTTC
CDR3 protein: CASSYEGAYGYTF